This section outlines one T cell receptor beta chain sequence together with its context. The data were taken from a study of patients and donors after allogeneic stem cell transplantation. TCRdb reprocessed the RT-PCR reads via MiXCR and lists one record per CDR3 protein. The sample holds approximately 410,000 distinct CDR3 sequences, 16% seen once. The TCR sequence derives from a human donor who was either an allogeneic HSCT recipient or a stem cell or donor lymphocyte infusion donor (not recorded which). It is not recorded whose cells these are; they may come from a transplant donor. The sequencing input was blood, either unsorted or a sorted T cell fraction (not recorded which).

CDR3 sequence reads: CSARSRTGGADTQYF. The DNA of the CDR3 is TGCAGTGCTAGATCCCGGACAGGGGGCGCAGATACGCAGTATTTT. The chain combines TRBV20-1 with TRBJ2-3; 11 bases map to TRBD1. Germline V gives CDR1 DFQATT, CDR2 SNEGSKA (reference sequence). The CDR3 spans 15 residues. Losses at the gene ends were 2 bases for V and 4 bases for J; bases not matched to a gene: 5.